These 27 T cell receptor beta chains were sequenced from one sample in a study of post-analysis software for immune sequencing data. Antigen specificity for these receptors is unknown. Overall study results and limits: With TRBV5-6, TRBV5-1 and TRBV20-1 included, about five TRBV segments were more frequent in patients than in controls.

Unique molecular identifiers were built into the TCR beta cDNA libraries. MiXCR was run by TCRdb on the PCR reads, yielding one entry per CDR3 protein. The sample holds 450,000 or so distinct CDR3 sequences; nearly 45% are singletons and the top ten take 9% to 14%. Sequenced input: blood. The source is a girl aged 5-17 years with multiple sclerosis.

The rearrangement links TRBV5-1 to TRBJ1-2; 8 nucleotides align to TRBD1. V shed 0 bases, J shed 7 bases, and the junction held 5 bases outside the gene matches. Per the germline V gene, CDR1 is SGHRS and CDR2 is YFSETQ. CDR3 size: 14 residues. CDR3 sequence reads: CASSLAQGARGYTF. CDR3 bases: TGCGCCAGCAGCTTGGCCCAGGGGGCGCGTGGCTACACCTTC.

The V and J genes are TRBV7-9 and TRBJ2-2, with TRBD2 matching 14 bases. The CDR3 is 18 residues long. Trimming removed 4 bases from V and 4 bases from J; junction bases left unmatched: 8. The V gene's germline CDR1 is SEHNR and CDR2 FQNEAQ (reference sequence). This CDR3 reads CASSSDRGLAGGTGELFF. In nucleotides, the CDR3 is TGTGCCAGCAGCTCGGACCGAGGACTAGCGGGAGGCACCGGGGAGCTGTTTTTT.

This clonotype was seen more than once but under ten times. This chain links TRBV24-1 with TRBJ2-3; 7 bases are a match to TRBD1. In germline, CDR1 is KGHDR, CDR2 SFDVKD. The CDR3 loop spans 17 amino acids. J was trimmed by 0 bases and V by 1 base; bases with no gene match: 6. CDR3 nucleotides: TGTGCCACCAGTGATTTAAAGACAGGGATTAGCACAGATACGCAGTATTTT. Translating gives CATSDLKTGISTDTQYF.

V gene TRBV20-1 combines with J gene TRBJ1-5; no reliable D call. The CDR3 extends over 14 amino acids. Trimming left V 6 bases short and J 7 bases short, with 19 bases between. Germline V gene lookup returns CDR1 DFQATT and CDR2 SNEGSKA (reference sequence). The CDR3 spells CSARRGGQEQPQHF. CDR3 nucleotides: TGCAGTGCAAGACGGGGTGGGCAGGAACAGCCCCAGCATTTT.

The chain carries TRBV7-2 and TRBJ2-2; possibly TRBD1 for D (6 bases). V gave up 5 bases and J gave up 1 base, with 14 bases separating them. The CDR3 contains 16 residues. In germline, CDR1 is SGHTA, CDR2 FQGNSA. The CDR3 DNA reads TGTGCCAGCAGCCAACAATCGGGACAGAACACCGGGGAGCTGTTTTTT. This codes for CASSQQSGQNTGELFF. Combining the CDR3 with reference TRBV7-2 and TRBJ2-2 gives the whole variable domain GAGVSQSPSNKVTEKGKDVELRCDPISGHTALYWYRQSLGQGLEFLIYFQGNSAPDKSGLPSDRFSAERTGGSVSTLTIQRTQQEDSAVYLCASSQQSGQNTGELFFGEGSRLTVL.

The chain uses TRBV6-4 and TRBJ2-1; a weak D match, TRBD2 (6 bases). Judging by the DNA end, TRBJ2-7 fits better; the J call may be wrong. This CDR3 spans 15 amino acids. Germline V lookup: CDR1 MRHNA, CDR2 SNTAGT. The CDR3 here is CASSEVAEAYNEQYF. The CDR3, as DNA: TGTGCCAGCAGTGAGGTAGCGGAGGCCTACAATGAGCAGTACTTC.

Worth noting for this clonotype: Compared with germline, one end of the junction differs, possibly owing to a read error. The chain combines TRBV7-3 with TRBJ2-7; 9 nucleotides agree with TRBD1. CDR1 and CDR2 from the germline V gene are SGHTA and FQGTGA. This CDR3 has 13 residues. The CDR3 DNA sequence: TGTGCCAGCCTACCGGGACAGGGCTACGAGCAGAACTTC. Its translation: CASLPGQGYEQNF.

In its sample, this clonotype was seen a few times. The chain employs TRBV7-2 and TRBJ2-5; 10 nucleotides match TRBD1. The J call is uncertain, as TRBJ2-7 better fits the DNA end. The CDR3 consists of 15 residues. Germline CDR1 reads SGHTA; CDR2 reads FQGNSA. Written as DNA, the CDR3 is TGTGCCAGCAGCTCCAGGACAGGGGGTCACTACGAGCAGTACTTC. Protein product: CASSSRTGGHYEQYF.

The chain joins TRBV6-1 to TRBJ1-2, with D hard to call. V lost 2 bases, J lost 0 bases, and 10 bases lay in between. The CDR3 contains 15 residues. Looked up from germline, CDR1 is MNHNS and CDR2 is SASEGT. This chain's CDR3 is CASSELELANYGYTF. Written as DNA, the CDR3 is TGTGCCAGCAGTGAATTGGAGCTAGCTAACTATGGCTACACCTTC.

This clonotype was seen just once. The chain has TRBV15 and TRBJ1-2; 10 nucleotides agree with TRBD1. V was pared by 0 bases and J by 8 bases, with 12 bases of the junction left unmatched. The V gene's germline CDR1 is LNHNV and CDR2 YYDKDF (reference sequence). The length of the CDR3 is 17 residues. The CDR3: CATSRDIPSTGGGGYTF. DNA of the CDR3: TGTGCCACCAGCAGAGATATTCCCTCGACAGGGGGCGGGGGCTACACCTTC.

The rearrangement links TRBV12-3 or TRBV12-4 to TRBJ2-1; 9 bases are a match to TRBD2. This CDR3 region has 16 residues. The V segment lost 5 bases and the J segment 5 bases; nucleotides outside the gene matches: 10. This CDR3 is CASSTPGTSHDNEQFF. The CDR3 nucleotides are TGTGCCAGCAGTACTCCCGGGACTAGCCACGACAATGAGCAGTTCTTC.

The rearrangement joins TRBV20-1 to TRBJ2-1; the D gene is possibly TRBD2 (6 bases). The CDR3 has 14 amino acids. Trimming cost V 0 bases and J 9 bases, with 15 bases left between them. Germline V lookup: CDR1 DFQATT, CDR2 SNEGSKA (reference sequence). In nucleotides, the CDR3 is TGCAGTGCTAGAGAGGGCGGGAAAGGGGCTGAGCAGTTCTTC. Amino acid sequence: CSAREGGKGAEQFF.

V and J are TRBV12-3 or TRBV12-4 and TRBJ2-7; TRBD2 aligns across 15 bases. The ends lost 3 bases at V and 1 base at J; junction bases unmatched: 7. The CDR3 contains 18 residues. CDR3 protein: CASSFGLAGGPRSYEQYF. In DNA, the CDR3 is TGTGCCAGCAGTTTCGGACTAGCGGGAGGGCCCCGGTCCTACGAGCAGTACTTC.

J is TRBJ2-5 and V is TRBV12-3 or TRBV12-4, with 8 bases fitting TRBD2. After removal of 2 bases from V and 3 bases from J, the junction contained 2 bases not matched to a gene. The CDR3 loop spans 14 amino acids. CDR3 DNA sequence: TGTGCCAGCAGTTTATGTAGCGGGAAAGAGACCCAGTACTTC. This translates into CASSLCSGKETQYF.

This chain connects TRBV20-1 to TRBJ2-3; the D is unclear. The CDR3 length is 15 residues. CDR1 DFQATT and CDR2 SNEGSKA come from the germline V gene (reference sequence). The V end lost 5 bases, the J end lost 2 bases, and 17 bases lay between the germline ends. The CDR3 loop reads CSASLLVSATDTQYF. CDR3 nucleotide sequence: TGCAGTGCTTCTCTCTTAGTCAGTGCCACAGATACGCAGTATTTT.

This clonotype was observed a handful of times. In DNA, the CDR3 is TGTGCCAGCATGGAGGACAGCTATGGCTACACCTTC. Protein product: CASMEDSYGYTF. The V call is TRBV6-5, the J call TRBJ1-2; D is perhaps TRBD1 (6 bases). The CDR3 has 12 residues. Germline CDR1 is MNHEY and CDR2 is SVGAGI. V dropped 7 bases and J dropped 4 bases, with 10 bases sitting between them.

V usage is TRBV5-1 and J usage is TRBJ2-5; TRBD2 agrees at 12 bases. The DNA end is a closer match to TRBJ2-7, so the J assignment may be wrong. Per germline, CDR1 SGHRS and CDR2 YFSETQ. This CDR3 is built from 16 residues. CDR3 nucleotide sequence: TGCGCCAGCAGCCCCGGACTAGCGGGACGTAACTACGAGCAGTACTTC. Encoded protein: CASSPGLAGRNYEQYF.

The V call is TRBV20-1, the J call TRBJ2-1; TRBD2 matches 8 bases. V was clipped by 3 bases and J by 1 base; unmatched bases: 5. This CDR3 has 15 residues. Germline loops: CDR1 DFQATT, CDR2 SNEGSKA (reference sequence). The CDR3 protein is CSARAGGRSYNEQFF. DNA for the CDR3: TGCAGTGCTAGGGCGGGGGGACGATCCTACAATGAGCAGTTCTTC.

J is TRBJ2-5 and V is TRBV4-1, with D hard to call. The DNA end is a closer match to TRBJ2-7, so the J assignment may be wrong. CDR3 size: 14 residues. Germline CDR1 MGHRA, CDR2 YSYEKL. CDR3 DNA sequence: TGCGCCAGCAGCCAAGTACTCCTTGGGGACGAGCAGTACTTC. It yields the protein CASSQVLLGDEQYF.

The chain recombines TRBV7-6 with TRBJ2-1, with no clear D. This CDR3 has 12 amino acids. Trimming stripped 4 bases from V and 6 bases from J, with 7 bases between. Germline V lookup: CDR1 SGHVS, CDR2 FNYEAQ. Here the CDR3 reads CASSYFPNEQFF. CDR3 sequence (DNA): TGTGCCAGCAGCTATTTTCCCAATGAGCAGTTCTTC. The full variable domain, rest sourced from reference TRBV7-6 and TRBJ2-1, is GAGVSQSPRYKVTKRGQDVALRCDPISGHVSLYWYRQALGQGPEFLTYFNYEAQQDKSGLPNDRFSAERPEGSISTLTIQRTEQRDSAMYRCASSYFPNEQFFGPGTRLTVL.

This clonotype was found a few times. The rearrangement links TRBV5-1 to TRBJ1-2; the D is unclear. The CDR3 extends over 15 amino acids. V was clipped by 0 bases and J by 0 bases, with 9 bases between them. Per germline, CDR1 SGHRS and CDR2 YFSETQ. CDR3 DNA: TGCGCCAGCAGCTTGGACAGACGAACTAACTATGGCTACACCTTC. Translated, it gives CASSLDRRTNYGYTF.

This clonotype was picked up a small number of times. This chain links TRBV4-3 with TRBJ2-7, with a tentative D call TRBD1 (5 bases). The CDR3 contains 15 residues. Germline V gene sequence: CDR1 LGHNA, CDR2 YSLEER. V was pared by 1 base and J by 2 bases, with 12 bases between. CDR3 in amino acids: CASSQVNRLAYEQYF. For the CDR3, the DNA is TGCGCCAGCAGCCAAGTGAACAGGCTCGCCTACGAGCAGTACTTC.

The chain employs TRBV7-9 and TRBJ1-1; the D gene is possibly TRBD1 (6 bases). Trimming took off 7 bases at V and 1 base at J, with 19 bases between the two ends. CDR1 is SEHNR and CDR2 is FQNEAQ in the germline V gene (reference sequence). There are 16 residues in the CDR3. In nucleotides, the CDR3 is TGTGCCAGCATCACCGACGCGGCAGGGGCGAACACTGAAGCTTTCTTT. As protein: CASITDAAGANTEAFF.

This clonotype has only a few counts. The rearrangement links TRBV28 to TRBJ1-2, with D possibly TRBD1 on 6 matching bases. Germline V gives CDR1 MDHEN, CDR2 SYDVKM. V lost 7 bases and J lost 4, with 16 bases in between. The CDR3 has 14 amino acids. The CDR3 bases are TGTGCCAGCAAGTCACCGACAGGTTTCTATGGCTACACCTTC. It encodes CASKSPTGFYGYTF.

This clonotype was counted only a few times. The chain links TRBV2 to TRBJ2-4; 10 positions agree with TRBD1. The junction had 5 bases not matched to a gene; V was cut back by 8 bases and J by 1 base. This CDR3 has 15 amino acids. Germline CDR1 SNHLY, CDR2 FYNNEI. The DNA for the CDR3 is TGTGCCAGCGGAGGGACAGGGGTGGCCAAAAACATTCAGTACTTC. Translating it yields CASGGTGVAKNIQYF.

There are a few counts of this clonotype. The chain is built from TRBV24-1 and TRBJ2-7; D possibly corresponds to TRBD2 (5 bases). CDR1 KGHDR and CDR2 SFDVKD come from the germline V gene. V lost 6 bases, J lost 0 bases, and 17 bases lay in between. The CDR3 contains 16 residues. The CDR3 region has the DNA TGTGCCACCAGTCCGGGGTATGGCCAGAGCTCCTACGAGCAGTACTTC. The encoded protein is CATSPGYGQSSYEQYF.

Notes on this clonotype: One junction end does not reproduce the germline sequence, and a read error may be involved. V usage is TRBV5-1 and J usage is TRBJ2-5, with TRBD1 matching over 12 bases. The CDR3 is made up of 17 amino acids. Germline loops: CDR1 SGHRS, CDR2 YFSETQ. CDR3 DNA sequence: TGCGTCAGCAGCACCTCCGGGACAGGGGGCGCAAGGGAGACCCAGTACTTC. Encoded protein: CVSSTSGTGGARETQYF.